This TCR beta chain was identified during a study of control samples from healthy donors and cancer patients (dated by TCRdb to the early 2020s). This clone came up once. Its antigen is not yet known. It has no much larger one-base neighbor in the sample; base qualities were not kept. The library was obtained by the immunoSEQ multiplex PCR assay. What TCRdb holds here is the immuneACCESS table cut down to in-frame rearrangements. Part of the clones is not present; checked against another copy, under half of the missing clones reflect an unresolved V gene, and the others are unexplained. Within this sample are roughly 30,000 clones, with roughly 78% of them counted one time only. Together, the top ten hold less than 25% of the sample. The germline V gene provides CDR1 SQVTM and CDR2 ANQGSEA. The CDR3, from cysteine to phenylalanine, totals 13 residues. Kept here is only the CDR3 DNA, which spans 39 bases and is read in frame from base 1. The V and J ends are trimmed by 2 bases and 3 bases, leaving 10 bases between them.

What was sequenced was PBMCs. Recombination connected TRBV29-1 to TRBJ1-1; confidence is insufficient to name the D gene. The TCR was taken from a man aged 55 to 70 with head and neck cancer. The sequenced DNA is TGCAGCGTTGAAAGTTTAGGCTACACTGAAGCTTTCTTT. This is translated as CSVESLGYTEAFF.